A selection of T cell receptor beta chains follows, all from one sample in a study of OX40 agonist ivuxolimab in advanced cancers. Clones were sequenced by immunoSEQ multiplex PCR, and TCRdb holds only the in-frame ones, with some missing. Of approximately 100,000 clones listed, 90% are singletons. The specimen was CD4+ or CD8+ T cells sorted from blood, collected in a trial of the OX40 agonist ivuxolimab. The receptors originated from an adult with an advanced solid tumor such as melanoma, head and neck, liver or kidney cancer. Both conserved end residues are part of each CDR3. A D gene is named only where the DNA matches it firmly. The size entry is marked missing in some rows and otherwise reads once, few, many or a size class.

j_call | v_call | clone_size | d_call | cdr3_nt | cdr3_aa
TRBJ2-3 | TRBV18 | once | TRBD2 | TGTGCCAGCTCAGTCCGGGAGGGAGATACGCAGTATTTT | CASSVREGDTQYF
TRBJ2-3 | TRBV7-9 | NA | NA | TGTGCCAGCAGCTGGTGGGCTAGCGACCTTGGCACAGATACGCAGTATTTT | CASSWWASDLGTDTQYF
TRBJ2-5 | TRBV18 | NA | NA | TGTGCCAGCTCGGGGACAATCCAAGAGACCCAGTACTTC | CASSGTIQETQYF
TRBJ2-5 | TRBV15 | NA | NA | TGTGCCACCAGCGGACGATTGGTAGGGAGCTGGACCCAGTACTTC | CATSGRLVGSWTQYF
TRBJ2-1 | TRBV6-5 | once | TRBD2 | TGTGCCAGCAGCCAAAGCGGGAGCTCCTACAATGAGCAGTTCTTC | CASSQSGSSYNEQFF
TRBJ2-2 | TRBV7-2 | NA | NA | TGTGCCAGCAGCTTAGGAATGGCCGGGGAGCTGTTTTTT | CASSLGMAGELFF
TRBJ2-2 | TRBV2 | NA | NA | TGTGCCAGCAGTGAGTGGGGGTTGGCCGGGGAGCTGTTTTTT | CASSEWGLAGELFF
TRBJ2-2 | TRBV6-6 | NA | TRBD2 | TGTGCCAGCAGTTCACCTTCAGGACTAGCTACCGGGGAGCTGTTTTTT | CASSSPSGLATGELFF
TRBJ2-5 | TRBV11-1 | NA | NA | TGTGCCAGCAGCTTAATGGGCGGAACCCAAGAGACCCAGTACTTC | CASSLMGGTQETQYF
TRBJ2-4 | TRBV7-2 | NA | NA | TGTGCCAGCAGCACGAGACAGTTTAAAAACATTCAGTACTTC | CASSTRQFKNIQYF
TRBJ2-1 | TRBV4-2 | NA | TRBD2 | TGTGCCAGCAGCCCAACGTTAGGGAGGGAGGATGAGCAGTTCTTC | CASSPTLGREDEQFF
TRBJ1-5 | TRBV4-1 | few | TRBD1 | TGCGCCAGCAGCCAATCCGGGACAGGGGGCCCGGAGCCCCAGCATTTT | CASSQSGTGGPEPQHF
TRBJ2-3 | TRBV5-1 | NA | TRBD2 | TGCGCCAGCAGCTTGTCTAGCGGGATTGACACAGATACGCAGTATTTT | CASSLSSGIDTDTQYF
TRBJ2-3 | TRBV12-5 | few | NA | TGTGCTAGTGGTTTGATTAGTCCGGGAATACACACAGATACGCAGTATTTT | CASGLISPGIHTDTQYF
TRBJ2-1 | TRBV5-5 | NA | TRBD2 | TGTGCCAGCAGCCTTCGTAGCGGGGCTTACAATGAGCAGTTCTTC | CASSLRSGAYNEQFF
TRBJ2-7 | TRBV6-5 | NA | NA | TGTGCCAGCAAACCCGCCACAGCCAATGTCTACGAGCAGTACTTC | CASKPATANVYEQYF
TRBJ2-1 | TRBV9 | NA | NA | TGTGCCAGCAGCTCTAACTTCAATGAGCAGTTCTTC | CASSSNFNEQFF
TRBJ2-7 | TRBV13 | once | TRBD2 | TGTGCCAGCAGCTTAGCGGGGGGCTCCTACGAGCAGTACTTC | CASSLAGGSYEQYF
TRBJ2-7 | TRBV9 | NA | NA | TGTGCCAGCAGCGTAGGGACTGGACGGTCCTACGAGCAGTACTTC | CASSVGTGRSYEQYF
TRBJ2-2 | TRBV19 | NA | NA | TGTGCCAGTAGAGACCGCAAGAACACCGGGGAGCTGTTTTTT | CASRDRKNTGELFF
TRBJ2-7 | TRBV27 | NA | NA | TGTGCCAGCAGTGGTAAGGCAGGGAGCTCCTACGAGCAGTACTTC | CASSGKAGSSYEQYF
TRBJ2-3 | TRBV7-2 | once | NA | TGTGCCAGCAGCTTATTCGGGAGTGCAGATACGCAGTATTTT | CASSLFGSADTQYF
TRBJ2-5 | TRBV10-3 | NA | NA | TGTGCCATCAGCCAGGACAGCAAGAGACTAGAAAAGGAGACCCAGTACTTC | CAISQDSKRLEKETQYF
TRBJ1-1 | TRBV19 | NA | NA | TGTGCCAGTAGTTACTCCGGGGACACTGAAGCTTTCTTT | CASSYSGDTEAFF
TRBJ2-7 | TRBV5-5 | NA | TRBD2 | TGTGCCAGCAGCGCCAGTACTAGCGGGAGGGGTTACGAGCAGTACTTC | CASSASTSGRGYEQYF
TRBJ2-7 | TRBV7-9 | NA | NA | TGTGCCAGCAGCCCCGAGTCGTGGGCAGGGACCTACGAGCAGTACTTC | CASSPESWAGTYEQYF
TRBJ2-4 | TRBV19 | few | TRBD1 | TGTGCCAGTAGTATACGGGGACAGGGTAGGGACATTCAGTACTTC | CASSIRGQGRDIQYF
TRBJ2-6 | TRBV9 | NA | NA | TGTGCCAGCAGCGTAGCGGCACACACCTCTGGGGCCAACGTCCTGACTTTC | CASSVAAHTSGANVLTF
TRBJ2-7 | TRBV2 | once | TRBD1 | TGTGCCAGCAGTGCGGACAGGAAAATCTCCTACGAGCAGTACTTC | CASSADRKISYEQYF